Listed below are T cell receptor beta chains from one sample, sequenced in a study of T-cell memory formation after mild COVID-19. Each CDR3 protein is one row after TCRdb ran MiXCR on the 5' RACE reads. The table has 190,000 or so distinct CDR3 sequences, roughly a fifth seen once. The sample taken for sequencing was PBMCs or a T cell subset sorted from them (not recorded which). These receptor sequences come from an adult woman who had mild COVID-19 (a few samples of this study predate the infection). Cell type and time point are not known. Both conserved end residues are part of each CDR3. The order of the fields is D gene, clone size, J gene, V gene, CDR3 protein, CDR3 DNA. The D gene is left open where the match is weak. Rows may omit the clone size; those that give it use once, few, many or a size class.

D gene: TRBD2
clone size: few
J gene: TRBJ2-2
V gene: TRBV7-9
CDR3 protein: CASSFFTGGGTGELFF
CDR3 DNA: TGTGCCAGCAGCTTTTTCACGGGAGGAGGCACCGGGGAGCTGTTTTTT

D gene: TRBD1
clone size: .
J gene: TRBJ2-5
V gene: TRBV2
CDR3 protein: CASSYRQGAGETQYF
CDR3 DNA: TGTGCCAGCAGTTATCGACAGGGGGCTGGAGAGACACAGTACTTC

D gene: .
clone size: .
J gene: TRBJ1-2
V gene: TRBV12-3/TRBV12-4
CDR3 protein: CASSPGTFMNGYTF
CDR3 DNA: TGTGCCAGCAGTCCCGGGACATTTATGAATGGCTACACCTTC

D gene: .
clone size: .
J gene: TRBJ2-7
V gene: TRBV19
CDR3 protein: CASSLGAGGLEQYF
CDR3 DNA: TGTGCCAGTAGTCTTGGGGCCGGGGGCCTCGAGCAGTACTTC

D gene: .
clone size: .
J gene: TRBJ2-1
V gene: TRBV19
CDR3 protein: CASSTPEEQFF
CDR3 DNA: TGTGCCAGTAGTACTCCGGAGGAGCAGTTCTTC

D gene: .
clone size: few
J gene: TRBJ2-7
V gene: TRBV11-2
CDR3 protein: CASSLNPAQEVYEQYF
CDR3 DNA: TGTGCCAGCAGTTTGAACCCTGCCCAGGAGGTCTACGAGCAGTACTTC

D gene: TRBD1
clone size: many
J gene: TRBJ2-1
V gene: TRBV4-1
CDR3 protein: CASSQADQGARGEQFF
CDR3 DNA: TGCGCCAGCAGCCAAGCAGACCAGGGGGCGCGGGGTGAGCAGTTCTTC

D gene: TRBD1
clone size: .
J gene: TRBJ1-4
V gene: TRBV7-9
CDR3 protein: CASSTNRGPGEKLFF
CDR3 DNA: TGTGCCAGCAGCACGAACAGGGGCCCGGGTGAAAAACTGTTTTTT

D gene: .
clone size: .
J gene: TRBJ2-2
V gene: TRBV7-3
CDR3 protein: CASSLSVGPATGELFF
CDR3 DNA: TGTGCCAGCAGCTTATCGGTTGGCCCAGCAACCGGGGAGCTGTTTTTT

D gene: .
clone size: .
J gene: TRBJ2-3
V gene: TRBV6-4
CDR3 protein: CASSHRGGPGSDTQYF
CDR3 DNA: TGTGCCAGCAGCCACAGGGGGGGGCCGGGGTCAGATACGCAGTATTTT

D gene: TRBD2
clone size: .
J gene: TRBJ2-6
V gene: TRBV3-1
CDR3 protein: CASSQETGGISGANVLTF
CDR3 DNA: TGTGCCAGCAGCCAAGAGACGGGAGGGATTTCTGGGGCCAACGTCCTGACTTTC

D gene: TRBD2
clone size: .
J gene: TRBJ2-1
V gene: TRBV20-1
CDR3 protein: CSARAPTSGRAWSYNEQFF
CDR3 DNA: TGCAGTGCCAGGGCCCCGACTAGCGGGAGGGCCTGGTCCTACAATGAGCAGTTCTTC

D gene: .
clone size: few
J gene: TRBJ2-3
V gene: TRBV7-3
CDR3 protein: CASSFLRRNRTDTQYF
CDR3 DNA: TGTGCCAGCAGCTTCTTGAGGCGGAACCGCACAGATACGCAGTATTTT

D gene: .
clone size: few
J gene: TRBJ2-7
V gene: TRBV12-3/TRBV12-4
CDR3 protein: CASSLAGGLFEQYF
CDR3 DNA: TGTGCCAGCAGTTTAGCGGGGGGGCTCTTCGAGCAGTACTTC

D gene: .
clone size: few
J gene: TRBJ2-7
V gene: TRBV5-4
CDR3 protein: CASSLDHYEQYF
CDR3 DNA: TGTGCCAGCAGCTTGGACCACTACGAGCAGTACTTC

D gene: .
clone size: few
J gene: TRBJ2-1
V gene: TRBV28
CDR3 protein: CASSHDLASNEQFF
CDR3 DNA: TGTGCCAGCAGTCATGATCTAGCGTCTAATGAGCAGTTCTTC

D gene: .
clone size: .
J gene: TRBJ1-2
V gene: TRBV2
CDR3 protein: CASSEEGQSGYTF
CDR3 DNA: TGTGCCAGCAGTGAAGAAGGACAGAGTGGCTACACCTTC

D gene: .
clone size: few
J gene: TRBJ2-7
V gene: TRBV7-6
CDR3 protein: CASSLAPGNEQYF
CDR3 DNA: TGTGCCAGCAGCTTAGCGCCAGGTAACGAGCAGTACTTC

D gene: .
clone size: many
J gene: TRBJ2-7
V gene: TRBV5-1
CDR3 protein: CASSLRTPTVDEQYF
CDR3 DNA: TGCGCCAGCAGCTTGAGGACGCCGACGGTCGACGAGCAGTACTTC

D gene: .
clone size: .
J gene: TRBJ2-7
V gene: TRBV4-2
CDR3 protein: CASSQGRTYYEQYF
CDR3 DNA: TGTGCCAGCAGCCAAGGCAGGACTTACTACGAGCAGTACTTC

D gene: .
clone size: few
J gene: TRBJ2-7
V gene: TRBV25-1
CDR3 protein: CASSPMWGEGYEQYF
CDR3 DNA: TGTGCCAGCTCGCCGATGTGGGGTGAAGGGTACGAGCAGTACTTC

D gene: .
clone size: .
J gene: TRBJ2-2
V gene: TRBV12-3/TRBV12-4
CDR3 protein: CASSFPGLRGTGELFF
CDR3 DNA: TGTGCCAGCAGTTTCCCCGGGTTAAGAGGCACCGGGGAGCTGTTTTTT

D gene: .
clone size: few
J gene: TRBJ2-7
V gene: TRBV25-1
CDR3 protein: CASSGDGTPPYEQYF
CDR3 DNA: TGTGCCAGCAGTGGAGACGGGACTCCCCCCTACGAGCAGTACTTC

D gene: TRBD2
clone size: few
J gene: TRBJ2-5
V gene: TRBV7-3
CDR3 protein: CASSPSGGLGTQYF
CDR3 DNA: TGTGCCAGCAGCCCTAGCGGGGGGCTGGGGACCCAGTACTTC

D gene: .
clone size: .
J gene: TRBJ2-2
V gene: TRBV12-3/TRBV12-4
CDR3 protein: CAHPTGTGELFF
CDR3 DNA: TGTGCACATCCCACCGGCACCGGGGAGCTGTTTTTT

D gene: TRBD2
clone size: .
J gene: TRBJ2-2
V gene: TRBV15
CDR3 protein: CATSSQGLPTPAELFF
CDR3 DNA: TGTGCCACCAGCAGTCAGGGACTACCGACACCGGCGGAGCTGTTTTTT

D gene: .
clone size: .
J gene: TRBJ1-4
V gene: TRBV29-1
CDR3 protein: CSAQGESMGPKLFF
CDR3 DNA: TGCAGCGCTCAGGGTGAGAGCATGGGGCCAAAACTGTTTTTT

D gene: .
clone size: .
J gene: TRBJ1-1
V gene: TRBV30
CDR3 protein: CAWSMEGNTEAFF
CDR3 DNA: TGTGCCTGGAGCATGGAGGGGAACACTGAAGCTTTCTTT

D gene: .
clone size: few
J gene: TRBJ1-1
V gene: TRBV5-1
CDR3 protein: CASSLQEPGAEAFF
CDR3 DNA: TGCGCCAGCAGCTTGCAGGAGCCGGGGGCTGAAGCTTTCTTT

D gene: TRBD1
clone size: few
J gene: TRBJ2-5
V gene: TRBV2
CDR3 protein: CASSDLTGGAETQYF
CDR3 DNA: TGTGCCAGCAGTGACCTGACAGGGGGCGCAGAGACCCAGTACTTC

D gene: TRBD2
clone size: .
J gene: TRBJ2-7
V gene: TRBV7-2
CDR3 protein: CASSRTSGRDRSYEQYF
CDR3 DNA: TGTGCCAGCAGCCGGACTAGCGGGAGGGATCGATCATACGAGCAGTACTTC

D gene: .
clone size: few
J gene: TRBJ1-3
V gene: TRBV9
CDR3 protein: CASTGGSGNTIYF
CDR3 DNA: TGTGCCAGCACTGGGGGCTCTGGAAACACCATATATTTT

D gene: TRBD1
clone size: .
J gene: TRBJ2-7
V gene: TRBV10-3
CDR3 protein: CAINEPGQGADEQYF
CDR3 DNA: TGTGCCATCAACGAACCGGGACAGGGGGCAGACGAGCAGTACTTC

D gene: .
clone size: .
J gene: TRBJ2-7
V gene: TRBV9
CDR3 protein: CASSTGPHEQYF
CDR3 DNA: TGTGCCAGCAGTACAGGGCCCCACGAGCAGTACTTC

D gene: .
clone size: many
J gene: TRBJ2-1
V gene: TRBV7-8
CDR3 protein: CASSSAKSSYNEQFF
CDR3 DNA: TGTGCCAGCAGTAGCGCCAAGAGCTCCTACAATGAGCAGTTCTTC

D gene: TRBD1
clone size: few
J gene: TRBJ1-2
V gene: TRBV7-9
CDR3 protein: CASSQGVDYYGYTF
CDR3 DNA: TGTGCCAGCAGCCAGGGGGTAGACTACTATGGCTACACCTTC

D gene: TRBD1
clone size: few
J gene: TRBJ2-2
V gene: TRBV6-1
CDR3 protein: CASSALRDRDPGELFF
CDR3 DNA: TGTGCCAGCAGTGCCCTCAGAGACAGGGACCCCGGGGAGCTGTTTTTT

D gene: .
clone size: .
J gene: TRBJ2-7
V gene: TRBV12-3/TRBV12-4
CDR3 protein: CASSSDREQYF
CDR3 DNA: TGTGCCAGCAGTTCTGACAGGGAGCAGTACTTC

D gene: .
clone size: few
J gene: TRBJ2-7
V gene: TRBV20-1
CDR3 protein: CSARGRDTYEQYF
CDR3 DNA: TGCAGTGCTAGAGGCAGGGACACCTACGAGCAGTACTTC

D gene: TRBD2
clone size: .
J gene: TRBJ2-1
V gene: TRBV5-6
CDR3 protein: CASSLGLAGAAEQFF
CDR3 DNA: TGTGCCAGCAGCCTGGGACTAGCGGGAGCGGCTGAGCAGTTCTTC

D gene: TRBD1
clone size: .
J gene: TRBJ2-5
V gene: TRBV20-1
CDR3 protein: CSARDPQQGVFQETQYF
CDR3 DNA: TGCAGTGCTAGAGATCCCCAGCAGGGGGTATTCCAAGAGACCCAGTACTTC

D gene: .
clone size: few
J gene: TRBJ1-5
V gene: TRBV30
CDR3 protein: CAWTSEVNQPQHF
CDR3 DNA: TGTGCCTGGACGTCGGAGGTTAATCAGCCCCAGCATTTT

D gene: .
clone size: .
J gene: TRBJ1-1
V gene: TRBV5-1
CDR3 protein: CASSLEGGGTEAFF
CDR3 DNA: TGCGCCAGCAGCCTGGAGGGGGGAGGCACTGAAGCTTTCTTT

D gene: TRBD1
clone size: .
J gene: TRBJ2-1
V gene: TRBV28
CDR3 protein: CASTTTGNYEQFF
CDR3 DNA: TGTGCCAGCACCACGACAGGGAATTATGAGCAGTTCTTC

D gene: .
clone size: .
J gene: TRBJ2-2
V gene: TRBV12-3/TRBV12-4
CDR3 protein: CASSLLGPGTLSRGTGELFF
CDR3 DNA: TGTGCCAGCAGTTTATTGGGTCCCGGGACACTATCAAGGGGGACCGGGGAGCTGTTTTTT

D gene: .
clone size: many
J gene: TRBJ2-7
V gene: TRBV15
CDR3 protein: CATSRGRDRYEQYF
CDR3 DNA: TGTGCCACCAGCAGAGGTAGAGACAGGTACGAGCAGTACTTC

D gene: TRBD1
clone size: .
J gene: TRBJ2-7
V gene: TRBV30
CDR3 protein: CAWSAGQGDSEQYF
CDR3 DNA: TGTGCCTGGAGTGCGGGACAGGGTGATAGCGAGCAGTACTTC

D gene: TRBD1
clone size: few
J gene: TRBJ2-7
V gene: TRBV29-1
CDR3 protein: CSVEGDRLGPDSYEQYF
CDR3 DNA: TGCAGCGTTGAGGGGGACAGGTTAGGGCCCGACTCCTACGAGCAGTACTTC

D gene: TRBD2
clone size: .
J gene: TRBJ2-7
V gene: TRBV7-6
CDR3 protein: CASSFPGTSGSYEQYF
CDR3 DNA: TGTGCCAGCAGCTTCCCGGGGACTAGCGGCTCCTACGAGCAGTACTTC

D gene: TRBD2
clone size: few
J gene: TRBJ2-1
V gene: TRBV7-9
CDR3 protein: CASSPRDYHYNEQFF
CDR3 DNA: TGTGCCAGCAGCCCCCGGGACTACCACTACAATGAGCAGTTCTTC

D gene: .
clone size: few
J gene: TRBJ2-4
V gene: TRBV4-2
CDR3 protein: CASSQEVGRGEAKNIQYF
CDR3 DNA: TGTGCCAGCAGCCAAGAGGTAGGACGGGGTGAAGCCAAAAACATTCAGTACTTC